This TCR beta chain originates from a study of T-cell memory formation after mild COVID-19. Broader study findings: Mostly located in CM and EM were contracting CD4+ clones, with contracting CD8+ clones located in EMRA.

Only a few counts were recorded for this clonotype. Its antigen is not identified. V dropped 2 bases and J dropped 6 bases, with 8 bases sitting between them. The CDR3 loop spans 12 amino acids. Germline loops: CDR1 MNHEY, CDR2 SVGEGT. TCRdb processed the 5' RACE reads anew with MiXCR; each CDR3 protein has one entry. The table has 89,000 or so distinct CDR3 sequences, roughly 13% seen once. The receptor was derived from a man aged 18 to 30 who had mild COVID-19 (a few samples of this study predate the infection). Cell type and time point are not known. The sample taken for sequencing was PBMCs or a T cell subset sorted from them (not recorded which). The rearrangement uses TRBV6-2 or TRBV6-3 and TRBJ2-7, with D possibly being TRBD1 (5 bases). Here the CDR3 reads CASSYGASEQYF. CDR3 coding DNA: TGTGCCAGCAGTTACGGGGCATCCGAGCAGTACTTC.